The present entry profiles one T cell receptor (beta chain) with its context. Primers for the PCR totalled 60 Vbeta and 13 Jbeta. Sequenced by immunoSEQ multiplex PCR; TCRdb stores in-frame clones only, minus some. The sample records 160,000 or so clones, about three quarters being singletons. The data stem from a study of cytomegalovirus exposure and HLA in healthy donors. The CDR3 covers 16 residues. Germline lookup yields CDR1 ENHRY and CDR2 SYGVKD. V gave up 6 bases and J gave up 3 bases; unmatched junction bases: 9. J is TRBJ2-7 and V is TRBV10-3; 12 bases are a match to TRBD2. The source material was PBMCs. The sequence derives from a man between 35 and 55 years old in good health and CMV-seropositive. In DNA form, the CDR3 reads TGTGCCATCAGCGATAGCGGACTAGCGGGGAACTACGAGCAGTACTTC. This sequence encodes CAISDSGLAGNYEQYF.